The rows below give T cell receptor beta chains drawn from one sample of a study of cytomegalovirus exposure and HLA in healthy donors. Some clones are missing from TCRdb's copy, which holds only in-frame ones; the method was immunoSEQ multiplex PCR. Counted here are 95,000 to 110,000 clones, roughly a tenth occurring once; the ten biggest clones make up less than 6%. Sequencing input: PBMCs. These receptors were obtained from a man between 40 and 49 years old in good health and CMV-seropositive. Both conserved end residues are part of each CDR3. Each record gives: D gene, J gene, CDR3 length, V gene, clone size, CDR3 protein, CDR3 DNA. A D gene is named only where the DNA matches it firmly. Only some rows state a clone size, as once, few, many or a class for expanded clones.

TRBD2,TRBJ2-7,13,TRBV7-9,-,CASSAPGLNEQYF,TGTGCCAGCAGCGCCCCGGGACTAAACGAGCAGTACTTC
TRBD1,TRBJ1-4,16,TRBV9,few,CASSPGTGGTNEKLFF,TGTGCCAGCAGCCCAGGGACAGGGGGAACTAATGAAAAACTGTTTTTT
-,TRBJ1-1,12,TRBV4-3,-,CASSLHGTEAFF,TGCGCCAGCAGCCTCCACGGCACTGAAGCTTTCTTT
-,TRBJ2-2,13,TRBV27,-,CASSLSSAGELFF,TGTGCCAGCAGTTTATCCTCGGCCGGGGAGCTGTTTTTT
-,TRBJ2-7,11,TRBV29-1,few,CSVYRVGEQYF,TGCAGCGTTTACAGGGTTGGCGAGCAGTACTTC
-,TRBJ1-1,15,TRBV5-1,few,CASSLIRVLGTEAFF,TGCGCCAGCAGCTTAATCAGGGTCTTAGGCACTGAAGCTTTCTTT
TRBD1,TRBJ1-4,15,TRBV7-7,-,CASSSGTGVNEKLFF,TGTGCTAGCAGTTCCGGGACAGGGGTTAATGAAAAACTGTTTTTT
-,TRBJ2-1,17,TRBV7-9,few,CASSLAYHADAYNEQFF,TGTGCCAGCAGCTTAGCCTACCATGCGGATGCCTACAATGAGCAGTTCTTC
-,TRBJ2-5,13,TRBV4-2,few,CASSQGVRETQYF,TGTGCCAGCAGCCAAGGAGTCAGGGAGACCCAGTACTTC
TRBD2,TRBJ2-5,15,TRBV5-1,few,CASSQLAGGQETQYF,TGCGCCAGCAGCCAACTAGCGGGGGGGCAAGAGACCCAGTACTTC